The T cell receptor beta chain described here comes from a study of CD8+CD57+ T cells in acquired aplastic anemia. The V end lost 6 bases, the J end lost 3 bases, and 10 bases lay between the germline ends. CDR1 and CDR2 (germline): KGHDR, SFDVKD. The CDR3 is made up of 14 amino acids. Ten or more counts support this clonotype. Researchers used genomic DNA as the template to profile TCR beta VDJ and CDR3. TCRdb called the reads again in MiXCR, with one record for every CDR3 protein. Here the sample spans 150,000 to 200,000 distinct CDR3 sequences, about 47% being singletons. The chain links TRBV24-1 to TRBJ2-2, with D possibly being TRBD1 or TRBD2 (5 bases each). Sequencing was performed on sorted CD4+, CD8+, or CD8+CD57+ T cells (not recorded which) from PBMCs. This TCR derives from a human donor in good health. The CDR3 DNA follows: TGTGCCACCAGTTTAGGGACGGACACCGGGGAGCTGTTTTTT. Translated, it gives CATSLGTDTGELFF.